The T cell receptor beta chain under discussion was sequenced for a study of human T cells and chemical hapten exposure. At the level of the study: Skin on the upper inner arm, about 2 cm by about 2 cm in size, was sensitized with 2% DPC.

How the authors handled the data: Sample TCR counts, which ranged from about 20,000 to 690,600, had a median of roughly 99,000. TCRdb called the RACE reads again in MiXCR, with one record for every CDR3 protein. In this record, the V and J calls reflect TCRdb's handling and not the investigators' own analysis. The table has a few hundred thousand distinct CDR3 sequences, around 5.5% seen once. CDR1 SNHLY and CDR2 FYNNEI come from the germline V gene. The CDR3 sequence is 15 residues long. Trimming removed 4 bases at V and 8 bases at J, with 17 bases between. A few counts support this clonotype. Stated time point: pre-sensitization, week 0. Treatment reported: therapeutic diphenylcyclopropenone sensitization with weekly scalp DPC.

Source: whole blood, taken in connection with sensitization to the hapten diphenylcyclopropenone (DPC). J is TRBJ1-4 and V is TRBV2, with D possibly matching TRBD1 (5 bases). The receptor's source is a woman in her late teens or twenties with alopecia areata. Some clones in this sample may be carry-over from other donors' samples. The CDR3 loop is CASSGMGEIVEKLFF. Written as DNA, the CDR3 is TGTGCCAGCAGTGGGATGGGGGAGATAGTCGAAAAACTGTTTTTT.